This T cell receptor (beta chain) was identified during a study of cytomegalovirus exposure and HLA in healthy donors. Findings and limits, study-wide: In an earlier analysis, about 90% or about 30%: the productive usage of most TCR beta V segments. For TCR beta chains, V- and J-gene trimming was later linked to a missense DCLRE1C variant. Later on, analysis showed that most CMV-associated TCR beta chains appeared to be HLA-restricted.

In regard to this clone: Its antigen is currently unknown.

This CDR3 is 15 amino acids long. From germline, CDR1 is SGHRS and CDR2 YFSETQ. V lost 0 bases, J lost 1 base, and 7 bases lay in between. Researchers ran the PCR with 60 Vbeta and 13 Jbeta primers. TCRdb's table, derived via immunoSEQ multiplex PCR, lists solely in-frame clones and lacks some. The repertoire has about 120,000 clones, 80% of them found once; the top ten carry 8.8%. This chain links TRBV5-1 with TRBJ2-2; no firm D call. The source of this sequence is a female donor in good health and CMV-seropositive. Sequencing used PBMCs. The chain's CDR3 is CASSLAWQNTGELFF. The CDR3 DNA reads as TGCGCCAGCAGCTTGGCCTGGCAGAACACCGGGGAGCTGTTTTTT.